These 22 T cell receptor beta chains share one sample of origin, sequenced in a study of cytomegalovirus exposure and HLA in healthy donors. The PCR was carried out with 60 Vbeta primers and 13 Jbeta primers. Profiled with immunoSEQ multiplex PCR; TCRdb holds only in-frame clones, not every one. The repertoire consists of about 170,000 clones, with 65% to 85% occurring once and the leading ten covering approximately 6.9%. The specimen was PBMCs. The receptor set was obtained from a man aged 35 to 55 in good health and CMV-seropositive.

This chain uses TRBV6-5 with TRBJ2-3; no clear D. The CDR3 has 15 residues. Trimming removed 7 bases at V and 0 bases at J, with 14 bases between. From germline, CDR1 is MNHEY and CDR2 SVGAGI. CDR3 in amino acids: CASTPVFTSTDTQYF. The CDR3 DNA follows: TGTGCCAGCACACCCGTTTTCACTAGCACAGATACGCAGTATTTT.

The chain uses TRBV4-2 and TRBJ2-5, with 7 positions matching TRBD2. This CDR3 spans 15 amino acids. V shed 0 bases, J shed 0 bases, and the junction held 1 base outside the gene matches. Germline loops: CDR1 LGHNA, CDR2 YNFKEQ. CDR3: CASSQEGGDQETQYF. The CDR3 bases are TGTGCCAGCAGCCAAGAGGGGGGGGACCAAGAGACCCAGTACTTC.

The rearrangement links TRBV11-2 to TRBJ1-1, with D uncertain. There are 14 residues in the CDR3. CDR1 is SGHAT, CDR2 FQNNGV, per germline. V lost 1 base and J 1 base, leaving 7 bases between the germline ends. In DNA, the CDR3 is TGTGCCAGCAGCTTAGGGCGGGGGAACACTGAAGCTTTCTTT. Translation gives CASSLGRGNTEAFF.

The chain couples TRBV5-1 to TRBJ1-1; 7 bases agree with TRBD1. With 2 bases clipped from V and 7 bases from J, the junction kept 11 bases outside the gene matches. The CDR3 loop spans 15 amino acids. Germline-derived CDR1 and CDR2 are SGHRS and YFSETQ. The CDR3 coding sequence is TGCGCCAGCAGCTTCCCGTGGGGGACAGAGAATGAAGCTTTCTTT. It encodes CASSFPWGTENEAFF.

V usage is TRBV5-1 and J usage is TRBJ2-3, with 7 bases lining up with TRBD1. V was clipped by 3 bases and J by 13 bases; unmatched bases: 11. In germline, CDR1 is SGHRS, CDR2 YFSETQ. This CDR3 contains 13 residues. As DNA, the CDR3 is TGCGCCAGCAGCTCTTACCAATCCGGGACAGAGTATTTT. Protein sequence: CASSSYQSGTEYF.

The rearrangement uses TRBV5-4 and TRBJ2-3, with unresolved D. CDR1 and CDR2 (germline): SGHNT, YYREEE (reference sequence). The CDR3 sequence is 13 residues long. Trimming took 0 bases from V and 2 from J, leaving 4 bases between them. The CDR3 protein is CASSLDSTDTQYF. CDR3 coding DNA: TGTGCCAGCAGCTTGGACTCCACAGATACGCAGTATTTT.

The chain links TRBV10-3 to TRBJ2-5, with 9 bases lining up with TRBD2. The V segment lost 3 bases and the J segment 4 bases; nucleotides outside the gene matches: 9. The V gene's germline CDR1 is ENHRY and CDR2 SYGVKD. This CDR3 region has 16 residues. CDR3 protein: CAISDRGGGLRETQYF. The DNA for the CDR3 is TGTGCCATCAGTGATCGCGGGGGGGGATTAAGAGAGACCCAGTACTTC.

This clone was seen only once. The sample contains more than one DNA sequence encoding this CDR3. The rearrangement links TRBV5-1 to TRBJ2-5; D perhaps matches TRBD2 (5 bases). Germline-derived CDR1 and CDR2 are SGHRS and YFSETQ. Trimming removed 0 bases from V and 5 bases from J, with 8 bases in between. The CDR3 length is 13 residues. The CDR3 sequence is CASSLAGGETQYF. As DNA, the CDR3 is TGCGCCAGCAGCTTGGCCGGCGGGGAGACCCAGTACTTC. Full variable domain (remainder filled in from reference TRBV5-1 and TRBJ2-5): KAGVTQTPRYLIKTRGQQVTLSCSPISGHRSVSWYQQTPGQGLQFLFEYFSETQRNKGNFPGRFSGRQFSNSRSEMNVSTLELGDSALYLCASSLAGGETQYFGPGTRLLVL.

The V gene is TRBV4-2, the J gene TRBJ2-5, with 8 positions matching TRBD2. CDR3 size: 16 residues. The germline V gene has CDR1 LGHNA and CDR2 YNFKEQ. Trimming at V came to 5 bases and at J to 5 bases, leaving 13 bases not matched to a gene. CDR3 sequence (DNA): TGTGCCAGCAGCGCACGGGGGGGCCCTTTAAGCGAGACCCAGTACTTC. Translated, it gives CASSARGGPLSETQYF.

With respect to this clone: No conserved phenylalanine or tryptophan ends this CDR3, so it is likely a read error. The DNA is left out, because the CDR3 cannot be placed on it with certainty; the CDR3 is given as TCRdb lists it. The CDR3 here is CASSPPKQGAP. The chain is built from TRBV18 and TRBJ1-4; the table gives TRBD1 as D, unverified against the DNA. The CDR3 spans 11 residues, counting both ends. Germline loops: CDR1 KGHSH, CDR2 LQKENI.

The gene calls are TRBV2 and TRBJ2-2; 13 nucleotides match TRBD2. V dropped 8 bases and J dropped 4; count of bases not matched to a gene: 7. Germline assignment: CDR1 SNHLY and CDR2 FYNNEI. The CDR3 consists of 16 residues. CDR3 sequence reads: CASRELAGGSTGELFF. The CDR3 DNA sequence: TGTGCCAGCCGGGAACTAGCGGGGGGGTCCACCGGGGAGCTGTTTTTT.

This clone was recorded a few times. The V gene is TRBV7-9, the J gene TRBJ2-7; D perhaps matches TRBD1 (6 bases). V dropped 1 base and J dropped 0 bases, with 10 bases sitting between them. Germline V lookup: CDR1 SEHNR, CDR2 FQNEAQ (reference sequence). There are 15 residues in the CDR3. In nucleotides, the CDR3 is TGTGCCAGCAGCTTAGGACAGGCAAGCTCCTACGAGCAGTACTTC. This codes for CASSLGQASSYEQYF.

The genes are TRBV30 and TRBJ2-7; the match to TRBD1 covers 9 bases. CDR1 and CDR2 from the germline V gene are GTSNPN and SVGIG (reference sequence). This CDR3 has 14 amino acids. Unmatched junction bases numbered 5, after V lost 3 bases and J lost 2 bases. CDR3 in amino acids: CAWRRQGGTYEQYF. The CDR3 DNA reads as TGTGCCTGGAGGAGACAGGGGGGCACCTACGAGCAGTACTTC.

This chain connects TRBV6-4 to TRBJ2-3; tentative D call: TRBD1 (5 bases). Trimming took 3 bases from V and 1 from J, leaving 5 bases between them. This CDR3 comprises 13 residues. Germline values: CDR1 MRHNA, CDR2 SNTAGT. DNA for the CDR3: TGTGCCAGCAGTGAACAGGGCACAGATACGCAGTATTTT. Protein product: CASSEQGTDTQYF.

The chain uses TRBV18 and TRBJ1-5; no definite D call. The CDR3 runs to 14 residues. CDR1 KGHSH and CDR2 LQKENI come from the germline V gene. The ends were cut back, 3 bases at V and 7 bases at J, with 13 bases in the middle. Here the CDR3 DNA reads TGTGCCAGCTCACCCTATGAGGGCTGGCAGCCCCAGCATTTT. It yields the protein CASSPYEGWQPQHF.

This chain links TRBV9 with TRBJ1-1, with 7 bases identical to TRBD1. Germline V CDR1 and CDR2: SGDLS, YYNGEE. The CDR3 has 12 residues. The V segment lost 4 bases and the J segment 11 bases; nucleotides outside the gene matches: 8. The CDR3 here is CASSPGGWDAFF. CDR3 DNA: TGTGCCAGCAGCCCAGGGGGGTGGGACGCTTTCTTT.

V and J are TRBV19 and TRBJ1-1, with TRBD1 identical over 9 bases. Per germline, CDR1 LNHDA and CDR2 SQIVND (reference sequence). V was clipped by 5 bases and J by 7 bases; unmatched bases: 5. The CDR3 totals 13 residues. CDR3 in amino acids: CASSPGQGDEAFF. In nucleotides, the CDR3 is TGTGCCAGTAGTCCGGGACAGGGAGATGAAGCTTTCTTT.

This clone has a handful of counts. This chain connects TRBV27 to TRBJ1-4; D perhaps matches TRBD1 (5 bases). Germline values: CDR1 MNHEY, CDR2 SMNVEV (reference sequence). V lost 5 bases to trimming and J lost 4 bases, with 8 bases between them. The CDR3 covers 13 residues. The CDR3 loop reads CASSPDSNEKLFF. The CDR3 nucleotides read TGTGCCAGCAGTCCCGACAGTAATGAAAAACTGTTTTTT.

The chain couples TRBV18 to TRBJ2-7; D perhaps matches TRBD1 (6 bases). The germline V and J ends were trimmed by 5 bases and 3 bases, with 23 bases remaining between them. Germline loops: CDR1 KGHSH, CDR2 LQKENI. This CDR3 spans 17 amino acids. The CDR3 DNA sequence: TGTGCCAGCTCAGGCCTTCCGGGGCAGGGGAACCACTACGAGCAGTACTTC. This encodes CASSGLPGQGNHYEQYF.

This clone was counted between two and nine times. The chain has TRBV6-4 and TRBJ2-3; 8 positions match TRBD1. Losses at the gene ends were 3 bases for V and 1 base for J; bases not matched to a gene: 0. The CDR3 covers 14 residues. Germline CDR1 is MRHNA and CDR2 is SNTAGT. The CDR3 DNA reads TGTGCCAGCAGTGAGGGACAGGGCACAGATACGCAGTATTTT. Amino acids: CASSEGQGTDTQYF.

This chain links TRBV10-3 with TRBJ2-7; D might be TRBD1 (6 bases). The CDR3 contains 14 residues. The V gene lost 4 bases and the J gene lost 2 bases, with 12 bases spanning the gap. Germline CDR1 is ENHRY and CDR2 is SYGVKD. The CDR3 protein is CAISADTGTYEQYF. The DNA of the CDR3 is TGTGCCATCAGTGCGGATACAGGGACCTACGAGCAGTACTTC.

V and J are TRBV7-9 and TRBJ1-2, with 10 bases lining up with TRBD1. From germline, CDR1 is SEHNR and CDR2 FQNEAQ (reference sequence). After removal of 1 base from V and 6 bases from J, the junction contained 5 bases not matched to a gene. The CDR3 has 15 residues. This CDR3 is CASSLVIGTGDGYTF. CDR3 coding DNA: TGTGCCAGCAGCTTAGTAATCGGGACAGGGGATGGCTACACCTTC.